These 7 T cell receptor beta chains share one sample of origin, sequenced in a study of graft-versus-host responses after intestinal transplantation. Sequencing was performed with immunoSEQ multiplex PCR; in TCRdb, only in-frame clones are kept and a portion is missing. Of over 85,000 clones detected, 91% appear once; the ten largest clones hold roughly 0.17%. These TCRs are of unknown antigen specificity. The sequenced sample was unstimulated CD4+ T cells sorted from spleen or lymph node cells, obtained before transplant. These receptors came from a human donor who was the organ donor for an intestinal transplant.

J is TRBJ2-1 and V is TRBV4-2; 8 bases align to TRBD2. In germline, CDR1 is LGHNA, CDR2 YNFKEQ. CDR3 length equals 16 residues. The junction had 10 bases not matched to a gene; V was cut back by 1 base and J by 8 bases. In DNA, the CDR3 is TGTGCCAGCAGCCAAGCCCCGGGGGGCGGGGGGTATGAGCAGTTCTTC. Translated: CASSQAPGGGGYEQFF.

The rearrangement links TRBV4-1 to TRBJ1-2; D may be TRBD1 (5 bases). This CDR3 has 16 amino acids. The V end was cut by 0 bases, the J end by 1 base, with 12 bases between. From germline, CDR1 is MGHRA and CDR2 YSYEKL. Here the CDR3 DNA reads TGCGCCAGCAGCCAAGACGGTGCAGGGCTTAACTATGGCTACACCTTC. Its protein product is CASSQDGAGLNYGYTF.

CDR3 DNA: TGTGCTAGTGGTCCCCTGGGGGGGACTGAGCAGTTCTTC. Translated, it gives CASGPLGGTEQFF. The chain has TRBV12-5 and TRBJ2-1; TRBD2 matches at 7 bases. Germline CDR1 is LGHNT and CDR2 is FRNRAP. CDR3 length: 13 amino acids. V shed 5 bases and J 9 bases; nucleotides not matched to a gene: 7.

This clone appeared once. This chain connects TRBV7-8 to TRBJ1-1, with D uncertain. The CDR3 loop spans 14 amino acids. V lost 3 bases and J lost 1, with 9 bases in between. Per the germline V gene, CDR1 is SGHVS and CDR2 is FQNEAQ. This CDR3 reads CASSFRRGNTEAFF. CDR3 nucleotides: TGTGCCAGCAGCTTTCGACGCGGGAACACTGAAGCTTTCTTT.

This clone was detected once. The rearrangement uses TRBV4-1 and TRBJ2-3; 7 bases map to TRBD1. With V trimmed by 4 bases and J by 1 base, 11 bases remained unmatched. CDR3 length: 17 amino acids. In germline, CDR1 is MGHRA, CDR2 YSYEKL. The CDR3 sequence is CASSREAGTVRTDTQYF. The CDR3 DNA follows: TGCGCCAGCAGCCGAGAGGCCGGGACAGTGCGCACAGATACGCAGTATTTT.

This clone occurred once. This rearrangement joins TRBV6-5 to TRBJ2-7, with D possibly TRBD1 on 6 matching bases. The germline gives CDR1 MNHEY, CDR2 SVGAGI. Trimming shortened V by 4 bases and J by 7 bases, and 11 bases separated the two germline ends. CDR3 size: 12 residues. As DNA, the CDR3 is TGTGCCAGCAGTTCACAGGGTAAAGAGCAGTACTTC. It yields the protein CASSSQGKEQYF.

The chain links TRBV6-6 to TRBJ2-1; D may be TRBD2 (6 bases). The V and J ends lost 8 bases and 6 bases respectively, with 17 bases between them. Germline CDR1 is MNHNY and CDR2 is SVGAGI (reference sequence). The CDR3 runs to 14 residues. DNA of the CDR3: TGTGCCAGCTCGACACGACTAGGTCTCAATGAGCAGTTCTTC. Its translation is CASSTRLGLNEQFF.